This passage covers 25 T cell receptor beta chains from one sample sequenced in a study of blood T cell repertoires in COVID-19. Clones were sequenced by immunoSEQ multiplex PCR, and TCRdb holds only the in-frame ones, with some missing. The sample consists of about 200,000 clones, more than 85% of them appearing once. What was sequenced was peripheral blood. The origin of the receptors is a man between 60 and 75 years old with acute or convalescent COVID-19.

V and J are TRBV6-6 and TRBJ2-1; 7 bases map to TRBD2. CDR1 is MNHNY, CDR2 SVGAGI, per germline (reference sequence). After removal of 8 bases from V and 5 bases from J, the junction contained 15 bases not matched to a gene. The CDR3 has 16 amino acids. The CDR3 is CASGEVPTGRHNEQFF. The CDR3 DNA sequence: TGTGCCAGCGGGGAAGTCCCTACCGGGAGGCACAATGAGCAGTTCTTC.

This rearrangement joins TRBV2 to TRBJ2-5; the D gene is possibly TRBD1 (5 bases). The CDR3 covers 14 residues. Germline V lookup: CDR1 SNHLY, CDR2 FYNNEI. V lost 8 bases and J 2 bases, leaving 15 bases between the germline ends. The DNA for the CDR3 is TGTGCCAGCCGCCGACAGCTAATACAAGAGACCCAGTACTTC. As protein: CASRRQLIQETQYF.

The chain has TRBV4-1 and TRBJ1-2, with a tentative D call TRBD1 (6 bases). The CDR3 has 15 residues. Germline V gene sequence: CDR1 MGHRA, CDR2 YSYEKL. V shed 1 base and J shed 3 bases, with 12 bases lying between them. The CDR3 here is CASSQVLPGDYGYTF. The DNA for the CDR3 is TGCGCCAGCAGCCAAGTCTTGCCAGGGGACTATGGCTACACCTTC.

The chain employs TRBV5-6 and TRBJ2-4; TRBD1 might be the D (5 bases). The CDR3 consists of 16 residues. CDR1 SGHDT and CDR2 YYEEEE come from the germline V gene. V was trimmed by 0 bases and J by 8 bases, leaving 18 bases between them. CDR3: CASSLAHAGKNYIQYF. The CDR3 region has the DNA TGTGCCAGCAGCTTGGCCCACGCAGGGAAGAATTACATTCAGTACTTC.

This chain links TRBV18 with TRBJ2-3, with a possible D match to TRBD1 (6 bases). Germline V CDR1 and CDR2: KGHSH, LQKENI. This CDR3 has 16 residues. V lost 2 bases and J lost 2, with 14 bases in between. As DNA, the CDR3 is TGTGCCAGCTCACCAAATCGCCAGGGGATCACAGATACGCAGTATTTT. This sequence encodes CASSPNRQGITDTQYF.

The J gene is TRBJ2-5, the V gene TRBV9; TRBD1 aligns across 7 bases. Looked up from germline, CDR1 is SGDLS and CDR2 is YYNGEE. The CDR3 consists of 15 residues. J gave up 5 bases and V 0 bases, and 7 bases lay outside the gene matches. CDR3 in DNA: TGTGCCAGCAGCGTAGCTATATCAGGGGGTGAGACCCAGTACTTC. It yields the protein CASSVAISGGETQYF.

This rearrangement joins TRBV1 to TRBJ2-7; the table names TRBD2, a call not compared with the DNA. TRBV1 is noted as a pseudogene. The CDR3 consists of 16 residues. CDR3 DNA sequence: TGCACCAGCAGCCAAGATGATACGCGGGGCCAATTCGAGCAGTACTTC. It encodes CTSSQDDTRGQFEQYF.

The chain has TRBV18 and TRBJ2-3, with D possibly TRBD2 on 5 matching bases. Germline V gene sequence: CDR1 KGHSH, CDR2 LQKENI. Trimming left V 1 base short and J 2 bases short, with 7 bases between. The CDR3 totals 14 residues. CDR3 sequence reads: CASSPLRDTDTQYF. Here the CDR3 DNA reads TGTGCCAGCTCACCACTCCGGGACACAGATACGCAGTATTTT. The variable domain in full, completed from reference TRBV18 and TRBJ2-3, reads NAGVMQNPRHLVRRRGQEARLRCSPMKGHSHVYWYRQLPEEGLKFMVYLQKENIIDESGMPKERFSAEFPKEGPSILRIQQVVRGDSAAYFCASSPLRDTDTQYFGPGTRLTVL.

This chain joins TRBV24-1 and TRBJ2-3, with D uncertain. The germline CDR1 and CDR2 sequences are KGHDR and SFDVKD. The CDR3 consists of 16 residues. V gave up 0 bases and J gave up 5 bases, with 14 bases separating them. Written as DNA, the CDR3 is TGTGCCACCAGTGATTTGTCCGGGTGTGCGGAAGATACGCAGTATTTT. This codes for CATSDLSGCAEDTQYF.

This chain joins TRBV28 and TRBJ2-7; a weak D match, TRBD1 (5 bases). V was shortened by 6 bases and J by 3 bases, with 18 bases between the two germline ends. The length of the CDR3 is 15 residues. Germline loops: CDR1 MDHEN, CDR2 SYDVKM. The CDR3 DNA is TGTGCCAGCAGGAGTGTTGCCGGACACCTCTACGAGCAGTACTTC. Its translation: CASRSVAGHLYEQYF. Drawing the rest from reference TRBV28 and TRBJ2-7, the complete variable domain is DVKVTQSSRYLVKRTGEKVFLECVQDMDHENMFWYRQDPGLGLRLIYFSYDVKMKEKGDIPEGYSVSREKKERFSLILESASTNQTSMYLCASRSVAGHLYEQYFGPGTRLTVT.

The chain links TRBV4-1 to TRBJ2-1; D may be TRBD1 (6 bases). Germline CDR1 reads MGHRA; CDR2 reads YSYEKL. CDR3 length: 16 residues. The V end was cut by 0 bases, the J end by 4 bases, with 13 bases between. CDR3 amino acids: CASSQDNRDLYNEQFF. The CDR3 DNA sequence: TGCGCCAGCAGCCAAGATAACAGGGACCTTTACAATGAGCAGTTCTTC.

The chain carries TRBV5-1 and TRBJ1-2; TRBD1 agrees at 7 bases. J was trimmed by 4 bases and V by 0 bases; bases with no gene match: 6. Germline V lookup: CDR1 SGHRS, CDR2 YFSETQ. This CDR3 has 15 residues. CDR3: CASSLEGAGGYGYTF. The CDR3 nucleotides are TGCGCCAGCAGCTTGGAGGGGGCCGGGGGCTATGGCTACACCTTC.

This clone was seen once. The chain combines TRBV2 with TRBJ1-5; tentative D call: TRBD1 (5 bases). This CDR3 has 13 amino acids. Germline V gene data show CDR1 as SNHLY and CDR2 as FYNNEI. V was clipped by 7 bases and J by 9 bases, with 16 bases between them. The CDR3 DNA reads TGTGCCAGCACCGACAGTCCCAATTCGCCCCAGCATTTT. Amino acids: CASTDSPNSPQHF.

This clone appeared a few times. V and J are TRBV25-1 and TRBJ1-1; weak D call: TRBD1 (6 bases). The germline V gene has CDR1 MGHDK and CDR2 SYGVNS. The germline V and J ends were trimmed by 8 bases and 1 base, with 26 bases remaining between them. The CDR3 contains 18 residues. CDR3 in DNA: TGTGCCAGCCAGACGGAACTACGGGACACTCGAAAGAACACTGAAGCTTTCTTT. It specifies CASQTELRDTRKNTEAFF.

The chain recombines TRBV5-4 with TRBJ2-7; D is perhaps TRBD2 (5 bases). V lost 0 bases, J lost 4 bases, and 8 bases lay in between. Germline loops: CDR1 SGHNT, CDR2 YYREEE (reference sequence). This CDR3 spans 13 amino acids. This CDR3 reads CASSLDRGYEQYF. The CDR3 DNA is TGTGCCAGCAGCTTGGACAGAGGGTACGAGCAGTACTTC.

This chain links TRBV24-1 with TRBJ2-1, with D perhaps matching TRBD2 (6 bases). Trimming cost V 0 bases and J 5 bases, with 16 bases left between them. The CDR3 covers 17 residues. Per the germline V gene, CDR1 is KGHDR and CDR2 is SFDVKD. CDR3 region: CATSDLASGVSDNEQFF. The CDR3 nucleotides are TGTGCCACCAGTGATTTGGCGTCGGGGGTATCAGACAATGAGCAGTTCTTC.

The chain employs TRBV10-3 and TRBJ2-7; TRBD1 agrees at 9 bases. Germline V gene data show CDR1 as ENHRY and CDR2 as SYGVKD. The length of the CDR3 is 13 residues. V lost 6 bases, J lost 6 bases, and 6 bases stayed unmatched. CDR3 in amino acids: CAISPGQGGEQYF. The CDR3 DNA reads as TGTGCCATCAGCCCGGGACAGGGTGGCGAGCAGTACTTC.

CDR3 in amino acids: CASSLLRATDKGEKLFF. In nucleotides, the CDR3 is TGTGCCAGCAGCCTCCTACGAGCGACAGATAAAGGTGAAAAACTGTTTTTT. The chain joins TRBV7-6 to TRBJ1-4; TRBD1 is a possible D gene (5 bases). V dropped 5 bases and J dropped 7 bases, with 23 bases sitting between them. The germline CDR1 and CDR2 sequences are SGHVS and FNYEAQ. The CDR3 length is 17 residues. The full variable domain, rest sourced from reference TRBV7-6 and TRBJ1-4, is GAGVSQSPRYKVTKRGQDVALRCDPISGHVSLYWYRQALGQGPEFLTYFNYEAQQDKSGLPNDRFSAERPEGSISTLTIQRTEQRDSAMYRCASSLLRATDKGEKLFFGSGTQLSVL.

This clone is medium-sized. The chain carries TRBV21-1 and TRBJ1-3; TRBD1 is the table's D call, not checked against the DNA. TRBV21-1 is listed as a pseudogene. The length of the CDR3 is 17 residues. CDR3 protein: CASSKVGTVSSGNTIYF. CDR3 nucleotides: TGTGCCAGCAGCAAAGTCGGGACAGTAAGCTCTGGAAACACCATATATTTT.

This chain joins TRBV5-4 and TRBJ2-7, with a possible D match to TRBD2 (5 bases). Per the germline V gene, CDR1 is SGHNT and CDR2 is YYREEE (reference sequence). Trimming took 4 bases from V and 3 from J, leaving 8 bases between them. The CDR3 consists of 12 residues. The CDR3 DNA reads TGTGCCAGCAGCGTCCGGGACTACGAGCAGTACTTC. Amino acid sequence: CASSVRDYEQYF.

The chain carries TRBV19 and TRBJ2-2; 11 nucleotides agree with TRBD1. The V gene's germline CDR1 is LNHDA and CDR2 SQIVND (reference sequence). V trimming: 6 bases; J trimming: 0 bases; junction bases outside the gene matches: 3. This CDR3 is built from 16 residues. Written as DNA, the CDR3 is TGTGCCAGTAGACAGGGACAGGGGGCGAACACCGGGGAGCTGTTTTTT. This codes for CASRQGQGANTGELFF.

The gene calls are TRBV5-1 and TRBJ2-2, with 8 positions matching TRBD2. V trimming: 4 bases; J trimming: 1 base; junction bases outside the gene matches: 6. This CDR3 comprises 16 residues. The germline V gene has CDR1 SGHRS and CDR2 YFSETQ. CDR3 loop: CASSLTAGGNTGELFF. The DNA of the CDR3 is TGCGCCAGCAGCCTTACGGCGGGGGGGAACACCGGGGAGCTGTTTTTT.

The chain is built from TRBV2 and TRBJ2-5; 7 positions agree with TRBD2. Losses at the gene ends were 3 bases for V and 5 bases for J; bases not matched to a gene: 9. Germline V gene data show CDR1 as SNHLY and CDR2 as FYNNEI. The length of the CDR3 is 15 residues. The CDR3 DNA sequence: TGTGCCAGCAGTGATGACCAACTAGCGTCGGAGACCCAGTACTTC. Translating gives CASSDDQLASETQYF.

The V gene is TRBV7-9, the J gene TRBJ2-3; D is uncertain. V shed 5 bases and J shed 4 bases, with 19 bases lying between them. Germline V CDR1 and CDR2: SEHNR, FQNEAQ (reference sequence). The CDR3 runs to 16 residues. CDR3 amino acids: CASSLMTQAASDTQYF. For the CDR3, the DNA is TGTGCCAGCAGCCTTATGACCCAGGCCGCGTCAGATACGCAGTATTTT.

CDR3: CATSMDRRNTEAFF. CDR3 coding DNA: TGTGCCACCAGCATGGACAGGAGGAACACTGAAGCTTTCTTT. The V gene is TRBV15, the J gene TRBJ1-1, with 7 bases matching TRBD1. After removal of 4 bases from V and 1 base from J, the junction contained 3 bases not matched to a gene. This CDR3 has 14 residues. Germline-derived CDR1 and CDR2 are LNHNV and YYDKDF (reference sequence). The full variable domain, its missing parts supplied by reference TRBV15 and TRBJ1-1, is DAMVIQNPRYQVTQFGKPVTLSCSQTLNHNVMYWYQQKSSQAPKLLFHYYDKDFNNEADTPDNFQSRRPNTSFCFLDIRSPGLGDTAMYLCATSMDRRNTEAFFGQGTRLTVV.